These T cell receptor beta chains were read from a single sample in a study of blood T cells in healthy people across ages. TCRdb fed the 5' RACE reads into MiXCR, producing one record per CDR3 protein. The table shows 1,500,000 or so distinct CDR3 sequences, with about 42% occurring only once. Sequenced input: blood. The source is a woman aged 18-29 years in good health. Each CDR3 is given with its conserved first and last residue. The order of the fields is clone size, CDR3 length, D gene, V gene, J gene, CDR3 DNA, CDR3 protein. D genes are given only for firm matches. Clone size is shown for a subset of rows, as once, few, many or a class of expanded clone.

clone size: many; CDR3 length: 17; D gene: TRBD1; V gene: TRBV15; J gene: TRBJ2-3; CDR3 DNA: TGTGCCACCAGCCTTCAACAGGGGTACTTCAGCACAGATACGCAGTATTTT; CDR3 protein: CATSLQQGYFSTDTQYF
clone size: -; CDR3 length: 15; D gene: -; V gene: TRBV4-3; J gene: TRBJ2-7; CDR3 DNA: TGCGCCAGCAGCCTGGTTCTCATGAGCTCCTACGAGCAGTACTTC; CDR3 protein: CASSLVLMSSYEQYF
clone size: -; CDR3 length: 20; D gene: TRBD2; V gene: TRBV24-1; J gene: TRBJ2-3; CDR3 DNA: TGTGCCACCAGTGATTCGGGACTAGCGGGAGTATCATGGAGCTCAGATACGCAGTATTTT; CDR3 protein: CATSDSGLAGVSWSSDTQYF
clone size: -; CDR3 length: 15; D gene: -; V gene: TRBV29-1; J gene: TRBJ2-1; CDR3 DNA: TGCAGCGTTGAGTGGGGCAGGGGCCCCAGGGATGAGCAGTTCTTC; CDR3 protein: CSVEWGRGPRDEQFF
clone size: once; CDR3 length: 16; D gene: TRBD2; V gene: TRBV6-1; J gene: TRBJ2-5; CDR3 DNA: TGTGCCAGCAGTGAGGTTAGCGGGAGGGGTTACGAGACCCAGTACTTC; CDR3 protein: CASSEVSGRGYETQYF
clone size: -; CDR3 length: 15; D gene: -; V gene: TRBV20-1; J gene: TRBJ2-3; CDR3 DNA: TGCAGTGCTAGTATAACAGCCCTCTTCACAGATACGCAGTATTTT; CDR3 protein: CSASITALFTDTQYF
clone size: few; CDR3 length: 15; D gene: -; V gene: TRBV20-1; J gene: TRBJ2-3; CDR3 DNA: TGCAGTGCTAGAGATGAGGTAGTGCGCACAGATACGCAGTATTTT; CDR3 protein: CSARDEVVRTDTQYF
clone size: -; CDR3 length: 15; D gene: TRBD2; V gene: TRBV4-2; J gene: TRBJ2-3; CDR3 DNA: TGTGCCAGCAGCCTAGCCGGACTAGGGCCAGATACGCAGTATTTT; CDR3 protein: CASSLAGLGPDTQYF
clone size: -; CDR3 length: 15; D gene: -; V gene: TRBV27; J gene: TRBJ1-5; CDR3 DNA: TGTGCCAGCAGTTTTCAGGGAGGGTTTCATCAGCCCCAGCATTTT; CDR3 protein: CASSFQGGFHQPQHF
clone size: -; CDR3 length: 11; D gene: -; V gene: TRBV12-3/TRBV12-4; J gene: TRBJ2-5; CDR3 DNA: TGTGCCATCCTGGAACAAGAGACCCAGTACTTC; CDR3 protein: CAILEQETQYF
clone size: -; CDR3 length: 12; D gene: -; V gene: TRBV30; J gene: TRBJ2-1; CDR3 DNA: TGTGCCTGGTTGGGGGGGCCGAATGAGCAGTTCTTC; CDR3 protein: CAWLGGPNEQFF
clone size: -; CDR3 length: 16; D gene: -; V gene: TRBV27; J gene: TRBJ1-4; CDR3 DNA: TGTGCCAGCAGTTTATCGGGAGGGCAAAAAAATGAAAAACTGTTTTTT; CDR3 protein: CASSLSGGQKNEKLFF
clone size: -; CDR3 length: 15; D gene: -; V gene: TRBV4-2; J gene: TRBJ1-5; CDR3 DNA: TGTGCCAGCAGCCAAGCTTTATCCGGAAATCAGCCCCAGCATTTT; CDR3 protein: CASSQALSGNQPQHF
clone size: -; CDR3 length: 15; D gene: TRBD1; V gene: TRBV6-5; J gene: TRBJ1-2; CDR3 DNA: TGTGCCAGCAGTTACTCGGACAGGGGGTACGATGGCTACACCTTC; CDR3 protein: CASSYSDRGYDGYTF
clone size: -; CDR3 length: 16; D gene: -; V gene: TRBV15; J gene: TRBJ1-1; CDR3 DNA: TGTGCCACCAGCCCCCTAATCGACAGTATGAACACTGAAGCTTTCTTT; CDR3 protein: CATSPLIDSMNTEAFF
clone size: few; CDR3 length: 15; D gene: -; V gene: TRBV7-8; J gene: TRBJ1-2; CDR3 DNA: TGTGCCAGCAGCTTACGGGATCCCGAGTTTTATGGCTACACCTTC; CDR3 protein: CASSLRDPEFYGYTF
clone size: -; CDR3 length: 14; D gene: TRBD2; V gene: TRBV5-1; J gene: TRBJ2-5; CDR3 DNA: TGTGCCAGCAGCTTAGTAGCGGGAAAAGAGACCCAGTACTTC; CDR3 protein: CASSLVAGKETQYF
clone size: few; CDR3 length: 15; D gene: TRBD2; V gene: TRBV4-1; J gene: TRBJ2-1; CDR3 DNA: TGCGCCAGCAGCCAATGGACGGGGGGAGGCAATGAGCAGTTCTTC; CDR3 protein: CASSQWTGGGNEQFF
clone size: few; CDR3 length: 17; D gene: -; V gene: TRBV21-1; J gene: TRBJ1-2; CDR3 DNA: TGTGCCAGCAGCACCCTCAGACCGGGGTCAACTTCGGATGGCTACACCTTC; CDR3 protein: CASSTLRPGSTSDGYTF
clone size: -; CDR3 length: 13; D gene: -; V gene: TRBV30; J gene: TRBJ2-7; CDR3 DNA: TGTGCCTGGAGTGTTAGGGGAGCAACCGAGCAGTACTTC; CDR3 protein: CAWSVRGATEQYF
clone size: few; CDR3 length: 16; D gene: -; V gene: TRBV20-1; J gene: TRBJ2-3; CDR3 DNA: TGCAGTGCTAGAGGGGATGTAGTAACATTAGCAGATACGCAGTATTTT; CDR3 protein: CSARGDVVTLADTQYF
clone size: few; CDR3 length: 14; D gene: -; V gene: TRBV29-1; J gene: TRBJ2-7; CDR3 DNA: TGCAGCGTTGAAGAAGGGGTAAGCTCCTACGAGCAGTACTTC; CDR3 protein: CSVEEGVSSYEQYF
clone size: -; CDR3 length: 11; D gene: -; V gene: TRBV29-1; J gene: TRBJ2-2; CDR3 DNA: TGCAGCGTTGATTTTCACGGGGAGCTGTTTTTT; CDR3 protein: CSVDFHGELFF
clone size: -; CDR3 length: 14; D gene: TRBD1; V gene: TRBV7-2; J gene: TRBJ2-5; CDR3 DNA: TGTGCCAGCAGCAGATGGACAGGGGGAGAGAACCAGTACTTC; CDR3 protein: CASSRWTGGENQYF
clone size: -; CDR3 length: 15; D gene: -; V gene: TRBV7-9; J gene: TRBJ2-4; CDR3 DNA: TGTGCCAGCAGCTTAGCAGGGGTCCCGAAAAACATTCAGTACTTC; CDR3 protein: CASSLAGVPKNIQYF
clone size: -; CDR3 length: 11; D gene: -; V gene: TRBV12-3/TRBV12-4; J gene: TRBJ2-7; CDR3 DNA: TGTGCCAGCACCAGCGGGCTCGAGCAGTACTTC; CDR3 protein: CASTSGLEQYF
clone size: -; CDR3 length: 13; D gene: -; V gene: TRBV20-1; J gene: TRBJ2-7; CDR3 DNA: TGCAGTGCTAGGGGGGCCCTCTCCTACGAGCAGTACTTC; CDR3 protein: CSARGALSYEQYF
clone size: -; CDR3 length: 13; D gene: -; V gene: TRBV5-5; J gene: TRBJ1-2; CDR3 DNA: TGTGCCAGCAGTGTGGGGATAGAGTATGGCTACACCTTC; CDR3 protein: CASSVGIEYGYTF
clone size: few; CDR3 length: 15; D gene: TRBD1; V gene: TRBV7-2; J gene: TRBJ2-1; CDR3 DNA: TGTGCCAGCAGCCGGCCGACAGGGATTAATGGTGAGCAGTTCTTC; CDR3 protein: CASSRPTGINGEQFF
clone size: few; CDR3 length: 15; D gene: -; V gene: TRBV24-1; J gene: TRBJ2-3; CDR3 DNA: TGTGCCACCAGTGATTTGTGGCGAAACACAGATACGCAGTATTTT; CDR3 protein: CATSDLWRNTDTQYF
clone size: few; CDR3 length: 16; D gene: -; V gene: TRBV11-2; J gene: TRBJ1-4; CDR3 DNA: TGTGCCAGCAGCCCCAGACAGGTCTGGACGAATGAAAAACTGTTTTTT; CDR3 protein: CASSPRQVWTNEKLFF
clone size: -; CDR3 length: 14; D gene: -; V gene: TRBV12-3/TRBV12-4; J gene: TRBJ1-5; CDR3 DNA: TGTGCCAGCAGTTTTGGTTTCAGCAATCAGTCCCAGCATTTT; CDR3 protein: CASSFGFSNQSQHF